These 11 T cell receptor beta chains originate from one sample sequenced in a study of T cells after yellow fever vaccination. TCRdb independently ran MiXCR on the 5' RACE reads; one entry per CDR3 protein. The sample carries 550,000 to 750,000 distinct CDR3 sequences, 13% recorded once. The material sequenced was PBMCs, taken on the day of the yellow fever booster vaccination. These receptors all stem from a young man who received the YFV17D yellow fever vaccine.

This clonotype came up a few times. The CDR3 protein is CASSLAVRASTDTQYF. The CDR3 DNA sequence: TGCGCCAGCAGCTTGGCCGTGCGTGCTAGCACAGATACGCAGTATTTT. This chain links TRBV5-1 with TRBJ2-3; D ambiguous. CDR1 is SGHRS and CDR2 is YFSETQ in the germline V gene. There are 16 residues in the CDR3. V lost 0 bases and J 0 bases, leaving 11 bases between the germline ends.

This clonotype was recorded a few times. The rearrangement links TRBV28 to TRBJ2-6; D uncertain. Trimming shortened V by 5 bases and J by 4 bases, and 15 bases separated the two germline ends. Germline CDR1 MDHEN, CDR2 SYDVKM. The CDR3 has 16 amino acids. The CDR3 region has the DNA TGTGCCAGCAGTGATAACAGCCCCCTGGGGGCCAACGTCCTGACTTTC. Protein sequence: CASSDNSPLGANVLTF.

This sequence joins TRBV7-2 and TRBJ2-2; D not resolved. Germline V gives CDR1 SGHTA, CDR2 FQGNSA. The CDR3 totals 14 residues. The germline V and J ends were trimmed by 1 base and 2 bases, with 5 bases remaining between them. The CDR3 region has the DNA TGTGCCAGCAGCTTAGTTATAAACACCGGGGAGCTGTTTTTT. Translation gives CASSLVINTGELFF.

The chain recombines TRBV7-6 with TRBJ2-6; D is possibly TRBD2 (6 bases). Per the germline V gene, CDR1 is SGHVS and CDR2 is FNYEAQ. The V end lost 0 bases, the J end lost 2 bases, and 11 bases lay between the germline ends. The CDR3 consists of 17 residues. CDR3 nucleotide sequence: TGTGCCAGCAGCTTAGCGCTGGAGGGCCCTGGGGCCAACGTCCTGACTTTC. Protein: CASSLALEGPGANVLTF. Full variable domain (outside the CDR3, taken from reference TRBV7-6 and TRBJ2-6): GAGVSQSPRYKVTKRGQDVALRCDPISGHVSLYWYRQALGQGPEFLTYFNYEAQQDKSGLPNDRFSAERPEGSISTLTIQRTEQRDSAMYRCASSLALEGPGANVLTFGAGSRLTVL.

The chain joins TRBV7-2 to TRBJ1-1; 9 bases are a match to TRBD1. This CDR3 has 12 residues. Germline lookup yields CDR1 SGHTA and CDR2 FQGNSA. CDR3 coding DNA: TGTGGCACTCACAGGGGGCTTGGTGAAGCTTTCTTT. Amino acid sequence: CGTHRGLGEAFF.

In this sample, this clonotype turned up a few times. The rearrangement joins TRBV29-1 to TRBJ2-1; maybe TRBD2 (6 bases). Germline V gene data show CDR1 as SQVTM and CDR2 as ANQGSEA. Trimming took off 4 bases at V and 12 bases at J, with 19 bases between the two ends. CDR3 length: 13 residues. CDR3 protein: CSVVGGAGLGQFF. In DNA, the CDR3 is TGCAGCGTTGTTGGGGGAGCGGGTTTAGGGCAGTTCTTC.

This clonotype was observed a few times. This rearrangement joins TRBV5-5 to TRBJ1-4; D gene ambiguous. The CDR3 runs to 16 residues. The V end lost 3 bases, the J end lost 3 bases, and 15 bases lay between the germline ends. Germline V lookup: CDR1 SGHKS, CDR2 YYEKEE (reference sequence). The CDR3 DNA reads TGTGCCAGCAGCTCCCCCTGGGGAGGATCTAATGAAAAACTGTTTTTT. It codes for CASSSPWGGSNEKLFF.

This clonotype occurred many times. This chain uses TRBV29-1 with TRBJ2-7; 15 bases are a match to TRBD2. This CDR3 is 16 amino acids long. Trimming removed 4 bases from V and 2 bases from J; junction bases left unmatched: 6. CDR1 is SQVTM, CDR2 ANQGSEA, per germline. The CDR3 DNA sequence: TGCAGCGTTGCGGGACTAGCGGGAGGCCGGACCTACGAGCAGTACTTC. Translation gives CSVAGLAGGRTYEQYF.

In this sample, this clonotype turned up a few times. For the CDR3, the DNA is TGTGCCAGCAGCGCGGACTCGATGTTAAGCACAGATACGCAGTATTTT. This encodes CASSADSMLSTDTQYF. The rearrangement uses TRBV7-2 and TRBJ2-3; perhaps TRBD2 as D (5 bases). Germline CDR1 reads SGHTA; CDR2 reads FQGNSA. Trimming left V 5 bases short and J 0 bases short, with 15 bases between. This CDR3 has 16 amino acids.

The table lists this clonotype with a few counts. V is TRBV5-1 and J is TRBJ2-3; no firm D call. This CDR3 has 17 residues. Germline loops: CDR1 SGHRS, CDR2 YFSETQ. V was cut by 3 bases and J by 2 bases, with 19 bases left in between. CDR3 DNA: TGCGCCAGCAGCTGGCGCCGGTCAGCGACGTACACAGATACGCAGTATTTT. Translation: CASSWRRSATYTDTQYF.

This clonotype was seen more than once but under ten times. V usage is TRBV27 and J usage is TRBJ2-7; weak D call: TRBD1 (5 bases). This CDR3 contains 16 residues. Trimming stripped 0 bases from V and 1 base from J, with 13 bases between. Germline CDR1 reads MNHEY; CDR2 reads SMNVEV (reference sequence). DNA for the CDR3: TGTGCCAGCAGTTTATCTACAGGCGCCCCATCCTACGAGCAGTACTTC. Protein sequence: CASSLSTGAPSYEQYF.